This entry lists 12 T cell receptor beta chains sequenced from one sample in a study of blood T cells in healthy people across ages. Primers used in a second PCR of roughly 6 to 12 cycles were a sample-barcoded 5' primer and a J-beta primer mix. MiXCR, applied by TCRdb to the 5' RACE reads, yields one record per CDR3 protein. The sample has 1.5 million to 2 million distinct CDR3 sequences, about 32% seen once. The specimen sequenced was blood. The origin of the receptors is a woman in her 30s in good health.

The chain carries TRBV7-3 and TRBJ2-5; D tentatively fits TRBD1 or TRBD2 (5 bases each). This CDR3 is built from 15 residues. V lost 5 bases and J 11 bases, leaving 24 bases between the germline ends. The germline CDR1 and CDR2 sequences are SGHTA and FQGTGA. The CDR3 coding sequence is TGTGCCAGCAGCCCCATCGGGGCCCCTCTCTGGGAGCAGTACTTC. Amino acid sequence: CASSPIGAPLWEQYF.

The chain recombines TRBV20-1 with TRBJ2-1; 14 bases fit TRBD2. Per the germline V gene, CDR1 is DFQATT and CDR2 is SNEGSKA (reference sequence). The ends lost 5 bases at V and 0 bases at J; junction bases unmatched: 18. The CDR3 loop spans 21 amino acids. The CDR3 nucleotides read TGCAGTGCTCTACACCGTTCCGGGACTAGCGGGAGTGGGAGCTCCTACAATGAGCAGTTCTTC. This codes for CSALHRSGTSGSGSSYNEQFF.

V and J are TRBV28 and TRBJ2-7; 7 nucleotides align to TRBD1. The germline gives CDR1 MDHEN, CDR2 SYDVKM. Trimming cost V 9 bases and J 5 bases; bases outside gene matches: 10. The CDR3 totals 13 residues. The CDR3 nucleotides read TGTGCCAGTTCAATCAGGGGGTCCCACGAGCAGTACTTC. The encoded protein is CASSIRGSHEQYF.

This sequence joins TRBV20-1 and TRBJ2-5; D tentatively reads TRBD1 or TRBD2 (5 bases each). The CDR3 contains 13 residues. Trimming removed 3 bases at V and 9 bases at J, with 17 bases between. The germline gives CDR1 DFQATT, CDR2 SNEGSKA (reference sequence). Written as DNA, the CDR3 is TGCAGTGCTAGCTGGGACCACGGCGCGGCCCAGTACTTC. Translating gives CSASWDHGAAQYF.

This clonotype has only a few counts. This chain uses TRBV6-6 with TRBJ2-2, with 8 bases fitting TRBD1. This CDR3 has 16 residues. Trimming removed 5 bases from V and 9 bases from J; junction bases left unmatched: 14. Germline V gives CDR1 MNHNY, CDR2 SVGAGI (reference sequence). The CDR3 DNA reads as TGTGCCAGCAGTCGTCCCGGGACAGGCCCTAACCGGGAGCTGTTTTTT. Its translation is CASSRPGTGPNRELFF.

V and J are TRBV12-3 or TRBV12-4 and TRBJ2-3; TRBD1 might be the D (5 bases). This CDR3 comprises 15 residues. Deletions cut 1 base from V and 4 bases from J, with 12 bases between. The CDR3 nucleotides read TGTGCCAGCAGTTTAGATGGGGCCGGCGCAGATACGCAGTATTTT. Protein: CASSLDGAGADTQYF.

The chain carries TRBV20-1 and TRBJ1-2; no reliable D call. V shed 0 bases and J shed 7 bases, with 9 bases lying between them. CDR1 and CDR2 from the germline V gene are DFQATT and SNEGSKA (reference sequence). CDR3 length: 12 residues. This CDR3 reads CSARETLVGYTF. The CDR3 nucleotides are TGCAGTGCTAGAGAAACTCTCGTTGGCTACACCTTC.

This clonotype was counted many times. The chain carries TRBV29-1 and TRBJ2-7, with 9 bases fitting TRBD1. The length of the CDR3 is 12 residues. The J segment lost 5 bases and the V segment lost 6 bases, leaving 5 bases of the junction unmatched. Germline CDR1 and CDR2: SQVTM and ANQGSEA. CDR3: CSVKQGADEQYF. The CDR3 DNA follows: TGCAGCGTGAAACAGGGGGCGGACGAGCAGTACTTC.

The chain employs TRBV20-1 and TRBJ2-3; D may be TRBD2 (5 bases). The CDR3 spans 15 residues. V was clipped by 0 bases and J by 5 bases, with 15 bases between them. Germline CDR1 and CDR2: DFQATT and SNEGSKA (reference sequence). The DNA of the CDR3 is TGCAGTGCTAGAGATCACAACGAGGGAAAAGATACGCAGTATTTT. Amino acids: CSARDHNEGKDTQYF.

This clonotype was picked up a small number of times. The rearrangement uses TRBV20-1 and TRBJ2-7; 9 nucleotides agree with TRBD2. Losses at the gene ends were 3 bases for V and 4 bases for J; bases not matched to a gene: 13. This CDR3 has 16 residues. Per the germline V gene, CDR1 is DFQATT and CDR2 is SNEGSKA (reference sequence). CDR3 protein: CSASEGPASGNYEQYF. The CDR3 nucleotides read TGCAGTGCTAGCGAGGGGCCTGCTAGCGGGAATTACGAGCAGTACTTC.

This clonotype turned up a few times. This rearrangement joins TRBV7-8 to TRBJ2-5, with D perhaps matching TRBD1 (5 bases). CDR1 SGHVS and CDR2 FQNEAQ come from the germline V gene. Trimming removed 6 bases from V and 3 bases from J, with 17 bases in between. This CDR3 region has 15 residues. The CDR3 reads CASRGRTQTKETQYF. The CDR3 nucleotides are TGTGCCAGCAGGGGCCGGACACAAACTAAAGAGACCCAGTACTTC.

The chain combines TRBV12-3 or TRBV12-4 with TRBJ1-2; D possibly corresponds to TRBD1 (5 bases). The CDR3 contains 14 residues. V was cut by 5 bases and J by 5 bases, with 15 bases left in between. The CDR3 DNA is TGTGCCAGCAGTAGGGACCCGATATTGTATGGCTACACCTTC. This translates into CASSRDPILYGYTF.